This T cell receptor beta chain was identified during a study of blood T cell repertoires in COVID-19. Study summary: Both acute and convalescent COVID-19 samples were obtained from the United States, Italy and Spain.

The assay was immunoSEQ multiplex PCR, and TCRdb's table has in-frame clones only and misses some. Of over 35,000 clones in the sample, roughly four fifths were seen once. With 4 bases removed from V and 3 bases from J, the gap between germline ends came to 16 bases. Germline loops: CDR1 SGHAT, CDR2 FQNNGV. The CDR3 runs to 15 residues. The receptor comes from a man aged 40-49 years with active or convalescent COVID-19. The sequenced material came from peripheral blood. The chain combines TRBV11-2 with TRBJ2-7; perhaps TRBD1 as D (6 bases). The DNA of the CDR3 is TGTGCCAGCAGCTCCGGACAGATAAGCAGCTACGAGCAGTACTTC. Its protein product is CASSSGQISSYEQYF.